The TCR beta chain described here comes from a study of blood T cells in healthy people across ages. Healthy individuals of Caucasian origin from Russia, aged 6 to 90, served as donors. It was with a sample-barcoded 5' primer and a J-beta primer mix that a second PCR of roughly 7 to 12 cycles was run. Each CDR3 protein gets one entry after TCRdb re-called the 5' RACE reads with MiXCR. The sample consists of about 400,000 distinct CDR3 sequences, roughly half of them appearing once. What was sequenced was blood. The clonotype originates from a man in his sixties in good health.

For the CDR3, the DNA is TGTGCCAGCACCATACGACAGGGGGCTTCTGGGGCCAACGTCCTGACTTTC. Translated, it gives CASTIRQGASGANVLTF. The gene calls are TRBV5-5 and TRBJ2-6, with TRBD1 identical over 10 bases. The germline CDR1 and CDR2 sequences are SGHKS and YYEKEE (reference sequence). The V and J ends lost 6 bases and 1 base, in that order; junction bases with no gene match: 7. The CDR3 is 17 amino acids. The entire variable domain, with the rest obtained from reference TRBV5-5 and TRBJ2-6, is as follows: DAGVTQSPTHLIKTRGQQVTLRCSPISGHKSVSWYQQVLGQGPQFIFQYYEKEERGRGNFPDRFSARQFPNYSSELNVNALLLGDSALYLCASTIRQGASGANVLTFGAGSRLTVL.